The 9 T cell receptor beta chains reported below all come from one sample, sequenced in a study of CXCR3-negative and CXCR3-positive naive CD8 T cells. TRB cDNA libraries were made by UMI-labeled 5' RACE. TCRdb reprocessed the 5' RACE reads and keeps a single row for each CDR3 protein, giving no DNA. Its listing shows some 6,700 distinct CDR3 sequences. The specimen was naive CXCR3- CD8+ T cells from blood. Subset indicated: CD45RO-CCR7+CD27+CD95- naive CD8+ T cells lacking CXCR3 (TNR3-). Receptors originate from a human donor in good health. Some clones in this sample may be carry-over from other donors' samples.

This chain joins TRBV29-1 and TRBJ2-1. This CDR3 contains 12 residues. Germline CDR1 is SQVTM and CDR2 is ANQGSEA. CDR3 in amino acids: CSAQGAPNEQFF.

This chain joins TRBV29-1 and TRBJ2-3; there is no DNA to check the TCRdb D call of TRBD1. The germline V gene encodes CDR1 SQVTM and CDR2 ANQGSEA. This CDR3 region has 14 residues. The CDR3: CSVERGSGSDTQYF.

The J gene is TRBJ1-2, the V gene TRBV9. The CDR3 runs to 13 residues. Germline CDR1 SGDLS, CDR2 YYNGEE. CDR3 sequence: CASSPRPIAGYTF.

The rearrangement joins TRBV7-9 to TRBJ1-1. This CDR3 has 14 amino acids. The germline gives CDR1 SEHNR, CDR2 FQNEAQ (reference sequence). The CDR3 here is CASSSGVMNTEAFF.

The V call is TRBV29-1, the J call TRBJ2-7; as DNA is missing, the TRBD2 call by TCRdb cannot be tested. Germline loops: CDR1 SQVTM, CDR2 ANQGSEA. This CDR3 has 13 amino acids. The CDR3 here is CSVGGGTIYEQYF.

CDR3 region: CASSYSDRELTEAFF. The chain has TRBV6-5 and TRBJ1-1; TCRdb selects TRBD1, and the lack of DNA leaves this call unchecked. This CDR3 region has 15 residues. The germline V gene encodes CDR1 MNHEY and CDR2 SVGAGI.

This clonotype counts as medium-sized (0.01 to 0.1%) by frequency. The rearrangement links TRBV28 to TRBJ1-5; TCRdb's assignment of TRBD1 cannot be checked, as there is no DNA. The CDR3 is 14 residues long. Germline-derived CDR1 and CDR2 are MDHEN and SYDVKM. CDR3 sequence reads: CASTLQGFGQPQHF.

Considering frequency, this clonotype is medium-sized. V is TRBV2 and J is TRBJ1-1. The CDR3 loop spans 17 amino acids. Germline values: CDR1 SNHLY, CDR2 FYNNEI. This CDR3 reads CASRDLGIRAMNTEAFF. The complete variable domain, with remaining parts taken from reference TRBV2 and TRBJ1-1, reads EPEVTQTPSHQVTQMGQEVILRCVPISNHLYFYWYRQILGQKVEFLVSFYNNEISEKSEIFDDQFSVERPDGSNFTLKIRSTKLEDSAMYFCASRDLGIRAMNTEAFFGQGTRLTVV.

This clonotype is deemed medium-sized by its frequency. The rearrangement links TRBV29-1 to TRBJ2-2; TCRdb outputs TRBD1, but without DNA this stays unchecked. The CDR3 loop spans 13 amino acids. CDR1 and CDR2 (germline): SQVTM, ANQGSEA. The chain's CDR3 is CSVEGENTGELFF.